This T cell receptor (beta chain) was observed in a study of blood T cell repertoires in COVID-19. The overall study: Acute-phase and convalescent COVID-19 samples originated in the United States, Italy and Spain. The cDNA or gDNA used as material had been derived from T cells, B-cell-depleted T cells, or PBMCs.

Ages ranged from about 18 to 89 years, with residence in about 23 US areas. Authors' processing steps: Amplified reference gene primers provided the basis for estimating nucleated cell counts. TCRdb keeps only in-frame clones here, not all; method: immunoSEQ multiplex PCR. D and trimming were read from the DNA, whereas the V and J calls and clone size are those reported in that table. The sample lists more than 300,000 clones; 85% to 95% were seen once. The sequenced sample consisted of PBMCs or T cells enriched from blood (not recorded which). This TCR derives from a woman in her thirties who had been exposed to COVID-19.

The chain's CDR3 is CASSALTGYNQPQHF. The CDR3, as DNA: TGTGCCAGCAGTGCCCTGACAGGTTACAATCAGCCCCAGCATTTT. The J gene is TRBJ1-5, the V gene TRBV2; D is possibly TRBD1 (6 bases). The germline V gene encodes CDR1 SNHLY and CDR2 FYNNEI. Deletions cut 4 bases from V and 3 bases from J, with 13 bases between. The CDR3 has 15 amino acids.